This TCR beta chain appears in the sequencing data of a study of blood T cell repertoires in COVID-19. Overall study: Acute and convalescent COVID-19 specimens originated in the United States, Italy and Spain. The cDNA or gDNA used as material had been derived from T cells, B-cell-depleted T cells, or PBMCs.

In the authors' methods: Reference gene primer amplification gave estimated nucleated cell counts. Measured with immunoSEQ multiplex PCR; TCRdb has only the in-frame clones, and not every one. That table gives V, J and clone size, and the DNA gave D and trimming. The sample contains 200,000 or so clones, nearly 90% of which appear only once. The receptor's source is a woman aged 40 to 49 who had recovered from COVID-19. The sequenced sample was peripheral blood.

The CDR3 DNA follows: TGTGCCAGCAGTGGGGACAGGGGGCTTATAACTAATGAAAAACTGTTTTTT. Amino acids: CASSGDRGLITNEKLFF. The rearrangement joins TRBV6-4 to TRBJ1-4; 12 bases map to TRBD1. With 4 bases clipped from V and 1 base from J, the junction kept 4 bases outside the gene matches. Germline CDR1 reads MRHNA; CDR2 reads SNTAGT. The CDR3 totals 17 residues.